This TCR beta chain was captured in a study of beta chain features in type 1 diabetes. The wider study: Similarity in age, gender and cell yields was seen between patients and healthy donors. Study observations and caveats: Type 1 diabetes patients had moderately but significantly shorter TCRB CDR3s in all four CD4+ subsets. Naive, central memory and regulatory TCRB repertoires appeared more similar among patients than healthy donors.

Isolated RNA was reverse transcribed in full, so expressed TCRB transcripts were sequenced. Generated by immunoSEQ multiplex PCR, the TCRdb table keeps only in-frame clones and is missing some. This sample has a few hundred thousand clones, with around 14% found just once. This clone has more than one count but fewer than ten. Its specificity is not known. J was trimmed by 0 bases and V by 6 bases; bases with no gene match: 12. From germline, CDR1 is LNHDA and CDR2 SQIVND (reference sequence). The CDR3 runs 17 residues. Sequencing was done on a sample of naive CD4+ T cells from blood. This chain links TRBV19 with TRBJ2-3, with TRBD1 matching 7 bases. The receptor's source is a man between 25 and 39 years old with type 1 diabetes. The CDR3 coding sequence is TGTGCCAGTAGCCTATCCGGGACAGAGGTTAGCACAGATACGCAGTATTTT. Protein product: CASSLSGTEVSTDTQYF. Based on the CDR3 plus reference TRBV19 and TRBJ2-3, the full variable domain is DGGITQSPKYLFRKEGQNVTLSCEQNLNHDAMYWYRQDPGQGLRLIYYSQIVNDFQKGDIAEGYSVSREKKESFPLTVTSAQKNPTAFYLCASSLSGTEVSTDTQYFGPGTRLTVL.